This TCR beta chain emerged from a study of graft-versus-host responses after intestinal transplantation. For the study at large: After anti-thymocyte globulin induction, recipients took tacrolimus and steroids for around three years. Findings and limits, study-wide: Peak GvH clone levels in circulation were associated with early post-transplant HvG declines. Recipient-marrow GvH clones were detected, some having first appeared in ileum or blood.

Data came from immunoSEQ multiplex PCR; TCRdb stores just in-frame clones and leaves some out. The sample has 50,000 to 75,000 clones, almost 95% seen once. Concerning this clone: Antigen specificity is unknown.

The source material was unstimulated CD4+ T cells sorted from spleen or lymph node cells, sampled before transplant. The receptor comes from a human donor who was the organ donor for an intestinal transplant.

The CDR3 coding sequence is TGCGCCAGCAGTGGGGTACAAGAGACCCAGTACTTC. Translation gives CASSGVQETQYF. The V and J genes are TRBV10-1 and TRBJ2-5, with D hard to call. Trimming removed 4 bases at V and 2 bases at J, with 5 bases between. CDR3 length: 12 residues. Germline-derived CDR1 and CDR2 are WNHNN and SYGVQD (reference sequence).